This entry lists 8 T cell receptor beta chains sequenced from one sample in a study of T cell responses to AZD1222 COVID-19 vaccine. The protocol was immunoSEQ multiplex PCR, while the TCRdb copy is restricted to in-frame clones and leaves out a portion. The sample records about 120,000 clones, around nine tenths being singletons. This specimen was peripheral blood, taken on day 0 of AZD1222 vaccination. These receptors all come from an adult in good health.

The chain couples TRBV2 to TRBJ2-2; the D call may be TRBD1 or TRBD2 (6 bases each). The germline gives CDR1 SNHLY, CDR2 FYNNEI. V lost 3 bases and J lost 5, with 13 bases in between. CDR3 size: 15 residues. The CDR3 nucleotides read TGTGCCAGCAGTGAGGGGGGCGGAGGTACCGGGGAGCTGTTTTTT. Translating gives CASSEGGGGTGELFF.

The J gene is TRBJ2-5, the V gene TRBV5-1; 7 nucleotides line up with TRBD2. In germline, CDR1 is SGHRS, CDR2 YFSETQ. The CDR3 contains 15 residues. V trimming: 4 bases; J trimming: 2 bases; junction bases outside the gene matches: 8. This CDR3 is CASSPIPGGQETQYF. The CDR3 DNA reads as TGCGCCAGCAGCCCTATCCCGGGAGGTCAAGAGACCCAGTACTTC.

Written as DNA, the CDR3 is TGTGCCAGCAGTTCTCAGGGTAACACTGAAGCTTTCTTT. It is translated as CASSSQGNTEAFF. The rearrangement joins TRBV2 to TRBJ1-1; D may be TRBD1 (5 bases). The CDR3 is made up of 13 amino acids. V was cut by 5 bases and J by 2 bases, with 9 bases left in between. CDR1 and CDR2 (germline): SNHLY, FYNNEI.

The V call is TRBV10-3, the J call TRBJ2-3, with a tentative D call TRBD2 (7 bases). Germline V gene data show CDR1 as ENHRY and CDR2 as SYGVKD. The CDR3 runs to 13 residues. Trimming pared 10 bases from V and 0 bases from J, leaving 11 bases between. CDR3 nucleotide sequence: TGTGCCACCCGGGGGGCTAGCACAGATACGCAGTATTTT. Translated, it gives CATRGASTDTQYF.

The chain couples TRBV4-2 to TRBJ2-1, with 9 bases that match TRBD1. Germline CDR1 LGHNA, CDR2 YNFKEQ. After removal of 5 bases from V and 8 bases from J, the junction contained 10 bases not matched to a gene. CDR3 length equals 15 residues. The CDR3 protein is CASSTRTGANHEQFF. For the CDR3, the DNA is TGTGCCAGCAGCACCCGGACAGGGGCCAACCATGAGCAGTTCTTC.

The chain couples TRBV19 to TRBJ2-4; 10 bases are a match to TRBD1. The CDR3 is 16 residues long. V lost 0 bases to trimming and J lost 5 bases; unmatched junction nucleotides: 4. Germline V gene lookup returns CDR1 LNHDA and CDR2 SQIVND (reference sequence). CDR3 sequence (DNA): TGTGCCAGTAGTATAGAGCCGGGACAGGGGCAAAACATTCAGTACTTC. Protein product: CASSIEPGQGQNIQYF.

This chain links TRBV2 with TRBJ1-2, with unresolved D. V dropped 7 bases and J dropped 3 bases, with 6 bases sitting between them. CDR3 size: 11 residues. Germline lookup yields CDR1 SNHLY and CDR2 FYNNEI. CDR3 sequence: CASTKDYGYTF. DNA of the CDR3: TGTGCCAGCACAAAGGACTATGGCTACACCTTC.

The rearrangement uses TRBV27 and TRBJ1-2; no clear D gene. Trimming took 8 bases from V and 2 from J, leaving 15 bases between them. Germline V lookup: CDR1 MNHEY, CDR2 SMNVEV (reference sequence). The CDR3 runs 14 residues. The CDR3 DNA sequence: TGTGCCAGCCAGCACCTTGGGGAAAACTATGGCTACACCTTC. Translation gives CASQHLGENYGYTF.